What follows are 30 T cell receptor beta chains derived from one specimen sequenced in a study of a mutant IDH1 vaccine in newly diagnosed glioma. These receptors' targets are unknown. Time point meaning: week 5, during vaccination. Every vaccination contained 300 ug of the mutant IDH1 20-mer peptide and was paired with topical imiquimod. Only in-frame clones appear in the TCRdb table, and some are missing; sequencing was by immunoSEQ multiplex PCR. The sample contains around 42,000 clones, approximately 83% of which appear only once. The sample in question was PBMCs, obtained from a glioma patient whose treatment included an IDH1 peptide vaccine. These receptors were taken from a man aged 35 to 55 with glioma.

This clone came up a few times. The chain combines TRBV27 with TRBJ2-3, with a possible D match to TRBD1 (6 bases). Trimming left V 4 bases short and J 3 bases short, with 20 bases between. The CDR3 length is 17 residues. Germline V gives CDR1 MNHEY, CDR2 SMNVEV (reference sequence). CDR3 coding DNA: TGTGCCAGCAGTTCGATCCCCCAGGGGAAATGGACAGATACGCAGTATTTT. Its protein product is CASSSIPQGKWTDTQYF.

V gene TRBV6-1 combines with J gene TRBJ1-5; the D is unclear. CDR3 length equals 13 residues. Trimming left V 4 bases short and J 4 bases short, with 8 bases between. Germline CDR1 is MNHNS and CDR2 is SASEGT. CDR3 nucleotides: TGTGCCAGCAGTGGTTCTGTTAATCAGCCCCAGCATTTT. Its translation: CASSGSVNQPQHF.

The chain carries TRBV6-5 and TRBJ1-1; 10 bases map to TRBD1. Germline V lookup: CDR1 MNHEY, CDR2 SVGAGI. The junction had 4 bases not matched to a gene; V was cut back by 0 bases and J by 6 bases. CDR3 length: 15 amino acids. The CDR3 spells CASSYSRQGAAEAFF. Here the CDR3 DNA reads TGTGCCAGCAGTTACTCGCGACAGGGGGCGGCTGAAGCTTTCTTT.

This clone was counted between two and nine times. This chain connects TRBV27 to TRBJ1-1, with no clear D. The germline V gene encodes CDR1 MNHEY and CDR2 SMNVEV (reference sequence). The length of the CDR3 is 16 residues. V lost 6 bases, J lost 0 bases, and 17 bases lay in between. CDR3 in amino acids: CASREGPKLMNTEAFF. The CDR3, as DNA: TGTGCCAGCAGGGAAGGGCCTAAGCTTATGAACACTGAAGCTTTCTTT.

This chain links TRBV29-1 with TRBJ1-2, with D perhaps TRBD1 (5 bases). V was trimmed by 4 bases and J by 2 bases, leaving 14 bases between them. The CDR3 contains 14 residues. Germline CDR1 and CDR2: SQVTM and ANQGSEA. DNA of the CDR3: TGCAGCGTTGTGGCCCTCAAGGGGAACTATGGCTACACCTTC. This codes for CSVVALKGNYGYTF.

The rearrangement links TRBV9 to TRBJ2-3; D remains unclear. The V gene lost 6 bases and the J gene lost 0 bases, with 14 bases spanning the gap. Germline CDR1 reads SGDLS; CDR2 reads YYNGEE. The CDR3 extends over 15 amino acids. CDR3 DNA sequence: TGTGCCAGCACCCACGGGCCTCCGAGCACAGATACGCAGTATTTT. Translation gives CASTHGPPSTDTQYF.

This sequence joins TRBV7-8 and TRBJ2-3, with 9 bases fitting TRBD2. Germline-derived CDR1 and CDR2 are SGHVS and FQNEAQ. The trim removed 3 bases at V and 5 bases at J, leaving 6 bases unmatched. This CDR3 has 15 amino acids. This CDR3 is CASSFLAGAEDTQYF. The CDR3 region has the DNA TGTGCCAGCAGCTTTTTAGCGGGAGCAGAAGATACGCAGTATTTT.

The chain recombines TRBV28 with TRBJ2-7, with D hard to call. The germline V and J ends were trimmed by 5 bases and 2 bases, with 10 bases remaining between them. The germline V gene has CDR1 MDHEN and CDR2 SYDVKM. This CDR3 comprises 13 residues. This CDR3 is CASSATNPYEQYF. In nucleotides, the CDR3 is TGTGCCAGCAGTGCCACAAATCCCTACGAGCAGTACTTC.

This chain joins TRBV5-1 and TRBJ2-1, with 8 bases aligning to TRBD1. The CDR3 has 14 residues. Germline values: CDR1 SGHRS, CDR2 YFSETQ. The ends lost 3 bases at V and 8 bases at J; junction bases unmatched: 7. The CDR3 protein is CASSSRTGFDEQFF. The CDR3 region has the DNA TGCGCCAGCAGCTCTAGGACAGGGTTCGATGAGCAGTTCTTC.

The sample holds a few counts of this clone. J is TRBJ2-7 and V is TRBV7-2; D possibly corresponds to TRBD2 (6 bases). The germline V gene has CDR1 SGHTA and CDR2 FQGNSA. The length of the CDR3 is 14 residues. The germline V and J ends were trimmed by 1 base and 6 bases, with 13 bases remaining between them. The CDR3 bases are TGTGCCAGCAGCTTAGGTTTCGGGAGTGGCGAGCAGTACTTC. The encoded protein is CASSLGFGSGEQYF.

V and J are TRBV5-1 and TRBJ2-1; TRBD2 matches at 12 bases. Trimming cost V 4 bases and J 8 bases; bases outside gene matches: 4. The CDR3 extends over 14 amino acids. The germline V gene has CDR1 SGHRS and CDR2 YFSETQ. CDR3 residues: CASSARLAGDEQFF. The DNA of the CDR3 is TGCGCCAGCAGCGCCCGACTAGCGGGAGATGAGCAGTTCTTC. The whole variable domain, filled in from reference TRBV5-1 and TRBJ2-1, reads KAGVTQTPRYLIKTRGQQVTLSCSPISGHRSVSWYQQTPGQGLQFLFEYFSETQRNKGNFPGRFSGRQFSNSRSEMNVSTLELGDSALYLCASSARLAGDEQFFGPGTRLTVL.

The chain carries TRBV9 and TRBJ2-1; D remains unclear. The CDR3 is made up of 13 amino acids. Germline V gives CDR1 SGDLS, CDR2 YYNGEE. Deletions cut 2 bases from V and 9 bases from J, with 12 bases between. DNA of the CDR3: TGTGCCAGCAGCGTCGTGCCGAAGGGTGAGCAGTTCTTC. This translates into CASSVVPKGEQFF.

CDR3 in amino acids: CASLPGGRQPQHF. CDR3 DNA sequence: TGTGCCAGCCTTCCAGGGGGCCGGCAGCCCCAGCATTTT. This sequence joins TRBV28 and TRBJ1-5; 8 positions match TRBD1. J gave up 7 bases and V 8 bases, and 7 bases lay outside the gene matches. From germline, CDR1 is MDHEN and CDR2 SYDVKM. The CDR3 has 13 amino acids.

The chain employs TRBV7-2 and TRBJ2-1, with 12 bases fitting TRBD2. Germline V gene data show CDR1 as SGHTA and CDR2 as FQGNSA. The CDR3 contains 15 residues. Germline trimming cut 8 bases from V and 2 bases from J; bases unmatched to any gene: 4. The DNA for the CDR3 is TGTGCCAGCCGAGCTAGCGGGAGGGCCTACAATGAGCAGTTCTTC. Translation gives CASRASGRAYNEQFF.

The DNA of the CDR3 is TGTGCCAGCACCCCAGCGGGAGTTTATAACGAGCAGTACTTC. Its translation is CASTPAGVYNEQYF. The chain employs TRBV6-6 and TRBJ2-7; 8 bases match TRBD2. Germline-derived CDR1 and CDR2 are MNHNY and SVGAGI (reference sequence). The CDR3 spans 14 residues. With 7 bases clipped from V and 5 bases from J, the junction kept 10 bases outside the gene matches.

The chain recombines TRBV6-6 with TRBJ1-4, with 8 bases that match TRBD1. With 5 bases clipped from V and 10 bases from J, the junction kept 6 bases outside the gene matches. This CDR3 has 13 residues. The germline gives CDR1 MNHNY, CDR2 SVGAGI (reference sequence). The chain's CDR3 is CASSKTGEGKLFF. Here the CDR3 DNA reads TGTGCCAGCAGTAAGACAGGGGAGGGAAAACTGTTTTTT.

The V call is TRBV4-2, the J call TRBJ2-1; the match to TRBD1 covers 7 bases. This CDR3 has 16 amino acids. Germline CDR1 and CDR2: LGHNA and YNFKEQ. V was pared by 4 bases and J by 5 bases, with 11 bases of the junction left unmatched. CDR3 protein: CASSPTEGAGHNEQFF. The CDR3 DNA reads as TGTGCCAGCAGCCCAACAGAGGGGGCGGGCCACAATGAGCAGTTCTTC.

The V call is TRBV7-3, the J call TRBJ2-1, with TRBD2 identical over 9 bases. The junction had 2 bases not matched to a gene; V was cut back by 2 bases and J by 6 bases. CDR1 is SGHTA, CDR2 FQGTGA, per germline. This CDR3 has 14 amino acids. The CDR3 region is CASSLAGGANEQFF. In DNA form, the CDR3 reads TGTGCCAGCAGCTTAGCGGGAGGGGCCAATGAGCAGTTCTTC.

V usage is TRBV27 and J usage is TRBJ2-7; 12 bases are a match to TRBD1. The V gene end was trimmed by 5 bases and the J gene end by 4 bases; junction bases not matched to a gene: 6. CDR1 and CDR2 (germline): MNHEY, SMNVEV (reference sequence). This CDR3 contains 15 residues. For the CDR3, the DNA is TGTGCCAGCAGTCTTGCGGGACAGGGGGCTTACGAGCAGTACTTC. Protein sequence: CASSLAGQGAYEQYF.

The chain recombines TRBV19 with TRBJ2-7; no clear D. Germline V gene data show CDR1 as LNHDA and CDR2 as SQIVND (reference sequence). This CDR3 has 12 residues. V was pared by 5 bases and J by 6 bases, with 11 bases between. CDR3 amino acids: CASSQGTLEQYF. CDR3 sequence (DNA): TGTGCCAGTAGTCAAGGTACCCTCGAGCAGTACTTC.

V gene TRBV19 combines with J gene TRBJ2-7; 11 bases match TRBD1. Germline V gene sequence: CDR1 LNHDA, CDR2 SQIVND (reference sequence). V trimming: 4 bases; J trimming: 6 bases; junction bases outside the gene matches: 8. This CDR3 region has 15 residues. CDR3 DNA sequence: TGTGCCAGTAGTACATACTCCGGGACAGGGGGCGAGCAGTACTTC. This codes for CASSTYSGTGGEQYF.

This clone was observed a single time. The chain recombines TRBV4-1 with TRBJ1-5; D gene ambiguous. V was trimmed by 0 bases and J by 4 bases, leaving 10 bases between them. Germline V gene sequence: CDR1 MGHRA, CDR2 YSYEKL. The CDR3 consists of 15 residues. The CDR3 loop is CASSQDGHYNQPQHF. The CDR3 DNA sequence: TGCGCCAGCAGCCAAGATGGCCATTATAATCAGCCCCAGCATTTT.

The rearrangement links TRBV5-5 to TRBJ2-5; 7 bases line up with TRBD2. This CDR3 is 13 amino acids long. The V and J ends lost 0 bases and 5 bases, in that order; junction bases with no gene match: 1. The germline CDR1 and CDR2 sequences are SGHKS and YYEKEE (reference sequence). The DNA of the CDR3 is TGTGCCAGCAGCTTGGCTAGCGGTGAGACCCAGTACTTC. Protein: CASSLASGETQYF.

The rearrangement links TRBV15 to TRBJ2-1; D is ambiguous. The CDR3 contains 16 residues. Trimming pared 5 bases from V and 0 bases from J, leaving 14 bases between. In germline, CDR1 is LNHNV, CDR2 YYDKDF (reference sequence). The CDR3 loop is CATSSAGRSSYNEQFF. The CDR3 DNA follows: TGTGCCACCAGCTCCGCTGGGCGAAGCTCCTACAATGAGCAGTTCTTC.

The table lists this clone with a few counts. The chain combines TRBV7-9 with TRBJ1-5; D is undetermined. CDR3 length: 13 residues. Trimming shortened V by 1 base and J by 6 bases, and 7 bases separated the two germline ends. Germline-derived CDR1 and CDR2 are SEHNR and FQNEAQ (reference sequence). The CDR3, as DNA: TGTGCCAGCAGCTTAGGCCTGGTTCAGCCCCAGCATTTT. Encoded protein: CASSLGLVQPQHF.

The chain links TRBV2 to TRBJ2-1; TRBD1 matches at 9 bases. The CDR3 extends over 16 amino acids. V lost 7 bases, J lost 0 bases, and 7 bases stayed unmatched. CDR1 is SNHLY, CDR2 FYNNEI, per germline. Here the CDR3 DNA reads TGTGCCAGCACCAGACGACAGGGGGACTCCTACAATGAGCAGTTCTTC. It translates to CASTRRQGDSYNEQFF. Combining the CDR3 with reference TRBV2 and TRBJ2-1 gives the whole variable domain EPEVTQTPSHQVTQMGQEVILRCVPISNHLYFYWYRQILGQKVEFLVSFYNNEISEKSEIFDDQFSVERPDGSNFTLKIRSTKLEDSAMYFCASTRRQGDSYNEQFFGPGTRLTVL.

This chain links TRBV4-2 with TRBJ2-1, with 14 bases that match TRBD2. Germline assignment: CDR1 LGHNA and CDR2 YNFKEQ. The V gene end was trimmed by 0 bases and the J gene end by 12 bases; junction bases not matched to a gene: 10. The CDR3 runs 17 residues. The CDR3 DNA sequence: TGTGCCAGCAGCCAAGACTTCTCCGGGACTAGCGGGAGTCGGCAGTTCTTC. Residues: CASSQDFSGTSGSRQFF.

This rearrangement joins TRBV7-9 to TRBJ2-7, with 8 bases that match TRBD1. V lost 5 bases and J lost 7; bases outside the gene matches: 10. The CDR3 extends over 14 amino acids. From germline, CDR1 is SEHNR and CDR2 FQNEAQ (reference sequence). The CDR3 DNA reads TGTGCCAGCAGCCTCCAGGGGGCGCCGTTGGAGCAGTACTTC. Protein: CASSLQGAPLEQYF.

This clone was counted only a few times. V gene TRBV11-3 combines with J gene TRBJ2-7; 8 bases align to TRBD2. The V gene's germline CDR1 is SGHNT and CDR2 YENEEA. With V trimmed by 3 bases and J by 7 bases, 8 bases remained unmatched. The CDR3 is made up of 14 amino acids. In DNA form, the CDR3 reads TGTGCCAGCAGCTTCGGCGGGAGGTCTGGAGAGCAGTACTTC. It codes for CASSFGGRSGEQYF.

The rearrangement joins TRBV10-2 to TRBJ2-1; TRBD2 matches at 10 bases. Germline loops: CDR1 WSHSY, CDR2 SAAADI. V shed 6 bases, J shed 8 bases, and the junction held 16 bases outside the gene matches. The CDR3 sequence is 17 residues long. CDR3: CASRVGSSGSKSYEQFF. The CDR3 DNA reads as TGCGCCAGCAGAGTAGGGTCTAGCGGGAGCAAGTCCTATGAGCAGTTCTTC.